This T cell receptor beta chain was recovered during a study of graft-versus-host responses after intestinal transplantation. General study findings and limits: Early post-transplant falls in HvG clones accompanied the peak levels of circulating GvH clones. Recipient bone marrow held GvH clones, some seen earlier in ileum or blood.

The germline V gene encodes CDR1 SGDLS and CDR2 YYNGEE. The CDR3 length is 13 residues. Trimming stripped 0 bases from V and 5 bases from J, with 6 bases between. Concerning this clone itself: What it recognizes is unknown.

The assay was immunoSEQ multiplex PCR, and TCRdb's table has in-frame clones only and misses some. This table holds 50,000 to 75,000 clones, approximately 94% found once. The receptor was derived from a human donor who was the organ donor for an intestinal transplant. The sequencing here drew on unstimulated CD4+ T cells sorted from spleen or lymph node cells, taken before transplant. The genes are TRBV9 and TRBJ1-3; D gene ambiguous. The CDR3: CASSVGVRNTIYF. The CDR3 DNA follows: TGTGCCAGCAGCGTAGGGGTGAGAAACACCATATATTTT.